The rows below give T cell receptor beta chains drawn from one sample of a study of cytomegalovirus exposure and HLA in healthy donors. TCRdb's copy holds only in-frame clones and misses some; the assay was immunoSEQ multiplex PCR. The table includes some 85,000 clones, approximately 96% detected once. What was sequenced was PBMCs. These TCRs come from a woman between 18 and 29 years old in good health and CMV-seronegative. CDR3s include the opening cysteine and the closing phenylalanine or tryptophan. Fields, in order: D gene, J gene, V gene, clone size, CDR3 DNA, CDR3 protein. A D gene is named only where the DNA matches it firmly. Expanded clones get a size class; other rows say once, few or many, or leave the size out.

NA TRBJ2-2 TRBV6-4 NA TGTGCCAGCAAGGGGAAGAACACCGGGGAGCTGTTTTTT CASKGKNTGELFF
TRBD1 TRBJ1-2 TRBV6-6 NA TGTGCCAGCAGTTACTCGGTTGGGACAGGGATGGCGTCCTACACCTTC CASSYSVGTGMASYTF
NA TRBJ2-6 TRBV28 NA TGTGCCAGCAGGATGGCCTCTGGGGCCAACGTCCTGACTTTC CASRMASGANVLTF
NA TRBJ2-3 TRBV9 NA TGTGCCAGCAGCCCCAGGATAGAGATGGGCGATACGCAGTATTTT CASSPRIEMGDTQYF
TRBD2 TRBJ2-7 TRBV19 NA TGTGCCAGTAGTTTCGCGGGAGGAACCTACGAGCAGTACTTC CASSFAGGTYEQYF
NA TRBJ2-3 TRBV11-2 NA TGTGCCAGCAGACGGGGGAGTCTTCTGTCGTCCGATACGCAGTATTTT CASRRGSLLSSDTQYF
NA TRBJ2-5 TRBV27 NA TGTGCCACCTCGATTCAGGGACTTCAAGAGACCCAGTACTTC CATSIQGLQETQYF
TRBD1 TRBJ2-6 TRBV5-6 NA TGTGCCAGCAGCCCCGGGACAGGGGGCGTCTCTGGGGCCAACGTCCTGACTTTC CASSPGTGGVSGANVLTF
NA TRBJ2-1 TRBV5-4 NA TGTGCCAGCAGCTTGGGTGGAGCGGGCAACTACAATGAGCAGTTCTTC CASSLGGAGNYNEQFF
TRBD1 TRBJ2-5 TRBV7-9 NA TGTGCCAGCAGCTTAGGGTGGGGACAGGGGGCAGAGACCCAGTACTTC CASSLGWGQGAETQYF
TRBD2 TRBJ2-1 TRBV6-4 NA TGTGCCAGCAGTGGGCTCAGCGGGAGGGCCTACAATGAGCAGTTCTTC CASSGLSGRAYNEQFF
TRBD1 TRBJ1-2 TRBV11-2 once TGTGCCAGCAGCCAAACGACAGGGAACTATGGCTACACCTTC CASSQTTGNYGYTF
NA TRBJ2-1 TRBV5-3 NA TGTGCCAGAAGCCTGACAACTCCCGTTAACTTTCTGTCCGCGGGTAGCTCCTACAATGAGCAGTTCTTC CARSLTTPVNFLSAGSSYNEQFF
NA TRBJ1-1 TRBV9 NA TGTGCCAGCAGCTTCGGTTCTACTTGGAACACTGAAGCTTTCTTT CASSFGSTWNTEAFF
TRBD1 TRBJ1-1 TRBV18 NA TGTGCCAGCTCACCGACAGGGGGGCCAGGCACTGAAGCTTTCTTT CASSPTGGPGTEAFF
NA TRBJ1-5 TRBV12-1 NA TGTGCCAGCAGACTTTGGATTCAGGTCAATCAGCCCCAGCATTTT CASRLWIQVNQPQHF
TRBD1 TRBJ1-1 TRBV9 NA TGTGCCAGCAGCAATGACAGGGCGCATCTGGTCGTGGAAGCTTTCTTT CASSNDRAHLVVEAFF
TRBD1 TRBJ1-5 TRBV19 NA TGTGCCAGTAGTATTCTCGGACAGGGGGCTATCTATAGCAATCAGCCCCAGCATTTT CASSILGQGAIYSNQPQHF
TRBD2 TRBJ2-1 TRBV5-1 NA TGCGCCAGCAGCCCCGGGACTAGCGGGAGCCAAGGGTTCTTC CASSPGTSGSQGFF
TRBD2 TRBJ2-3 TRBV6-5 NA TGTGCCAGCAGAGGACTAGTCACAGATACGCAGTATTTT CASRGLVTDTQYF
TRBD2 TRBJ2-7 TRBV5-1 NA TGCGCCAGCAGCTTGGTTGGTAGCGGGAGTGCGTACGAGCAGTACTTC CASSLVGSGSAYEQYF
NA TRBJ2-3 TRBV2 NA TGTGCCAGCCAAAAAGGGGCCGCTGGAGGGGGCACAGATACGCAGTATTTT CASQKGAAGGGTDTQYF
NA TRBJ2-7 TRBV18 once TGTGCCAGCTCACCGAGTTTAGAGTCAGGGATCTACGAGCAGTACTTC CASSPSLESGIYEQYF
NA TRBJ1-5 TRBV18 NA TGTGCCAGCTCACCAAGGAATACCCAGGGTCAGAATCAGCCCCAGCATTTT CASSPRNTQGQNQPQHF
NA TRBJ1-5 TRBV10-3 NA TGTGCCATCAGTGAGTCGGGAGGGAGGTCTCAGCCCCAGCATTTT CAISESGGRSQPQHF
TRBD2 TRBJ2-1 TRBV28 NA TGTGCCAGCAGATCTAGCGGGGGTGGATACAATGAGCAGTTCTTC CASRSSGGGYNEQFF
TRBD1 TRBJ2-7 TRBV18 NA TGTGCCAGCAAGGGGCAGGGGGCAACCTACGAGCAGTACTTC CASKGQGATYEQYF
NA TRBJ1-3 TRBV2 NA TGTGCCAGCGTAAAGGGGATCGGAAACACCATATATTTT CASVKGIGNTIYF
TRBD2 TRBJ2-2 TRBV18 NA TGTGCCAGCTCACCGGCTAGCGGCTCAGGGGAGCTGTTTTTT CASSPASGSGELFF